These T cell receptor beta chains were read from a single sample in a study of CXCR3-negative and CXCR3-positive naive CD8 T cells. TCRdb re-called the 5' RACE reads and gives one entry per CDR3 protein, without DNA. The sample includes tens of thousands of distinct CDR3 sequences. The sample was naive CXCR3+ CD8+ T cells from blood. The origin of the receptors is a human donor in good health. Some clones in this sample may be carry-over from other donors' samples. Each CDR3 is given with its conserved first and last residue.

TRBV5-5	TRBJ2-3	CASSSGTFGSDTQYF
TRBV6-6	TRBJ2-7	CASRIDNEQYF
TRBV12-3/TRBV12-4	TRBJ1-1	CASSFGGRGTEAFF
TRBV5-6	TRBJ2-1	CASESGTGVNEQFF
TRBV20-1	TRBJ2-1	CSARDSGSPGQFF
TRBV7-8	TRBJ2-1	CAVGGTYNEQFF
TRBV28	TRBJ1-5	CASSLDRLLNQPQHF
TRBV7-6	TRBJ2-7	CASSLAPQGENPYEQYF
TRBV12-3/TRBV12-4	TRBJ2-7	CASSFRYVGDEQYF
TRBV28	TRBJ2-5	CASSLGRATQYF
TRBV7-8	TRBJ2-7	CASSLASGGHYEQYF
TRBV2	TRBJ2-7	CASSEGQTTYEQYF
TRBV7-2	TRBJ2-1	CASSLYGTAPNEQFF
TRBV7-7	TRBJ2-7	CASSLGTGDGEQYF
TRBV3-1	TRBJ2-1	CASSQAGAGAYNEQFF
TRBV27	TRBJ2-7	CASSFSGWEQYF
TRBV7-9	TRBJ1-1	CASSLLVQEITEAFF
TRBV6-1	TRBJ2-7	CASSTTGEFDEQYF
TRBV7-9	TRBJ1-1	CASSKTGDTEAFF
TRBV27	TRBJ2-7	CASSLTGAYEQYF
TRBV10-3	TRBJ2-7	CAISGVGTYEQYF
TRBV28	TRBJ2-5	CASSPGTTRAVKETQYF
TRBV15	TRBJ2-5	CATSRDSSQETQYF
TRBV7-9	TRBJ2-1	CASSLTGGSLSYNEQFF
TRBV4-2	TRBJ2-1	CASSQEWGSGGAWNEQFF
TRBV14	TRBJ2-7	CASSQAQGPYEQYF
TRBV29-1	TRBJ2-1	CSVRAGEYNEQFF
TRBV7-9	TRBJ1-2	CASSRRTETIYGYTF
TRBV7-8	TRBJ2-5	CASSRHRDRDQETQYF
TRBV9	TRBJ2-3	CASSVVASGTDTQYF
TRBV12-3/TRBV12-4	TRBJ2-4	CASSFSRARGPNIQYF
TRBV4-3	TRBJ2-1	CASSHNSVDEQFF
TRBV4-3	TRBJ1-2	CASSQDKGTGQGGSYTF
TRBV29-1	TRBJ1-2	CSVPLGGASGYTF
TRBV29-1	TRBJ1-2	CSVEYGHEGYGYTF
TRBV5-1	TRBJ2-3	CASSSTSGGASSTDTQYF
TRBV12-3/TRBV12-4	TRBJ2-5	CASSDRDGKETQYF
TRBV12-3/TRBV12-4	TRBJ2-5	CASSLLEDQETQYF
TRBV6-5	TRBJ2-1	CASSEGLAGGLGSYNEQFF
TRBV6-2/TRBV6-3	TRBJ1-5	CASTQRGYSNQPQHF
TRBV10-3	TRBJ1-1	CAIREGQLYTEAFF
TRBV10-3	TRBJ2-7	CAISDSGYEQYF
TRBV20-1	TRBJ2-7	CSASEGENSYEQYF
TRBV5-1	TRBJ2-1	CASSFFGNQGDEQFF
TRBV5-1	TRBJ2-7	CASSLAEAHEQYF
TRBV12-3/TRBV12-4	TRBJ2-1	CASSSDSGESSYNEQFF
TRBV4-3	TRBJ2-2	CASSHPGTKNTGELFF
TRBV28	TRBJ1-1	CASSGQGEHTEAFF
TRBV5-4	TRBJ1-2	CASSFAPDSVYGYTF
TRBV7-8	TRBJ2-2	CASSQPSGELFF
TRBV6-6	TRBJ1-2	CASSYQDGPYNYGYTF
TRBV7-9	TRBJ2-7	CASRPWDTMAYEQYF
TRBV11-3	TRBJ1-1	CAIRVRGNTEAFF
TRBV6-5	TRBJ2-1	CASSLDRGSTNYNEQFF